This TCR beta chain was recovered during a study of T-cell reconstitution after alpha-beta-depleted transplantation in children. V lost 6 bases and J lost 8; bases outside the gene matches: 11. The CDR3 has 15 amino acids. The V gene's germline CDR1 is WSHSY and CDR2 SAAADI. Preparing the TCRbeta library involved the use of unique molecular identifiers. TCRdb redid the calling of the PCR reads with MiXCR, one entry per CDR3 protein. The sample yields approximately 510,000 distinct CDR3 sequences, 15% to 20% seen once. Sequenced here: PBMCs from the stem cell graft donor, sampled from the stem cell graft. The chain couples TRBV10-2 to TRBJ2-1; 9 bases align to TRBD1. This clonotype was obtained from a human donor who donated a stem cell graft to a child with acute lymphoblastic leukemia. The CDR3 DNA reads TGCGCCAGCAGCGCACCCCGGACAGGGGTTTATGAGCAGTTCTTC. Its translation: CASSAPRTGVYEQFF.